The entry below gives a single T cell receptor beta chain sequence along with its context. What antigen it recognizes has not been identified. The input lacks base qualities; no much larger clone sits a single base away. The library relied on RT-PCR. The sample was run on an Illumina HiSeq 2500. Using fastp at Q25 and MiXCR, TCRdb reprocessed the public reads and kept productive beta chains. A single entry per CDR3 protein holds the most common genes and DNA from its merged rows. This sample gives approximately 520,000 distinct CDR3 sequences in total; 25% of them show up just once. The ten largest clones take up around 1.8% of the sample. CDR1 and CDR2 are drawn from the germline V gene: ENHRY, SYGVKD. The junction shows trimming of 10 bases on V and 0 bases on J, plus 12 bases between the germline ends. The CDR3 contains 13 residues, cysteine and phenylalanine counted. The DNA shown is the 39-base CDR3, in frame from base 1.

The sample is drawn from a study of response to subunit inactivated influenza vaccine (dated by TCRdb to the late 2010s). At the level of the whole study: Deep quantitative profiling of the T cell receptor repertoire was used in the study to follow responses to a trivalent subunit inactivated influenza vaccine. Overall study outcomes, separate from this receptor: According to the authors, only a limited number of new T cells may be recruited by each seasonal influenza vaccination.

Material: CD4+ T cells sorted from PBMCs, obtained roughly 5 days after vaccination. The receptor comes from a man aged 50 or older who received an inactivated influenza vaccine. Donor details come from another sample of the same person, matched by shared clones. Recombination linked TRBV10-3 to TRBJ1-1, and possibly TRBD1, on 5 matching bases. The bases read TGTGCCACCCATCCGGGGGTGAACACTGAAGCTTTCTTT. It is translated as CATHPGVNTEAFF.